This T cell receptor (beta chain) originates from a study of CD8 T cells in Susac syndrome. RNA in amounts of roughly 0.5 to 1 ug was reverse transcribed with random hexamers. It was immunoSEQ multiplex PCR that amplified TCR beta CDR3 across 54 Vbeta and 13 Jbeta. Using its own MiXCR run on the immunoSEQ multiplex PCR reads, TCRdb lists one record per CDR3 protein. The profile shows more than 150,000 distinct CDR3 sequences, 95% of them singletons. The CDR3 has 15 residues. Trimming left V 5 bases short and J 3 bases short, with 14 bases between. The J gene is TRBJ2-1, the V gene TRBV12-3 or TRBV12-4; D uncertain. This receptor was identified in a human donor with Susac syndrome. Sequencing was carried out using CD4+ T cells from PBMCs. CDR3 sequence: CASSPPGGHYNEQFF. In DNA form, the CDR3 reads TGTGCCAGCAGTCCACCTGGTGGTCACTACAATGAGCAGTTCTTC.